Below, 2 T cell receptor beta chains from the same sample are listed, as sequenced in a study of blood T cell repertoires in COVID-19. Here immunoSEQ multiplex PCR was the method, and the copy in TCRdb shows in-frame clones only, minus some. The data contain a few hundred thousand clones, around 80% of them seen just once; the ten biggest clones take up 8% to 13%. Sequencing was performed on peripheral blood. Source of these receptors: a woman older than 75 with acute or convalescent COVID-19.

CDR3 in amino acids: CASSINDRVVNGYTF. CDR3 bases: TGTGCCAGTAGTATAAACGACAGGGTGGTAAATGGCTACACCTTC. The chain has TRBV19 and TRBJ1-2; TRBD1 matches 7 bases. Germline V gene lookup returns CDR1 LNHDA and CDR2 SQIVND (reference sequence). Trimming took 2 bases from V and 6 from J; bases not matched to a gene: 9. The CDR3 length is 15 residues.

The CDR3 sequence is CASGQGAGKNTEAFF. DNA of the CDR3: TGTGCTAGTGGTCAAGGGGCAGGGAAGAACACTGAAGCTTTCTTT. The chain couples TRBV12-5 to TRBJ1-1; possibly TRBD1 for D (5 bases). The V gene's germline CDR1 is LGHNT and CDR2 FRNRAP. The CDR3 covers 15 residues. V was trimmed by 5 bases and J by 1 base, leaving 14 bases between them.